Each of the 31 T cell receptor beta chains below was sequenced from the same sample in a study of cytomegalovirus exposure and HLA in healthy donors. PCR was performed using 60 Vbeta and 13 Jbeta primers. Method: immunoSEQ multiplex PCR; TCRdb's copy keeps in-frame clones and lacks some. Of 140,000 to 150,000 clones detected, around a tenth appear once; the ten largest clones hold 1.5% to 2%. Sequencing was done on a sample of PBMCs. The receptors here all came from a male donor in good health and CMV-seronegative.

The rearrangement joins TRBV29-1 to TRBJ2-1, with 7 bases identical to TRBD2. The CDR3 runs to 15 residues. The V gene's germline CDR1 is SQVTM and CDR2 ANQGSEA. The V and J ends lost 5 bases and 2 bases, in that order; junction bases with no gene match: 9. The CDR3 here is CSVRSGGSPYNEQFF. The CDR3 DNA reads as TGCAGCGTTCGTTCGGGCGGGAGTCCCTACAATGAGCAGTTCTTC.

The rearrangement uses TRBV7-9 and TRBJ1-4; 7 bases line up with TRBD1. With 8 bases clipped from V and 3 bases from J, the junction kept 12 bases outside the gene matches. This CDR3 contains 16 residues. Germline lookup yields CDR1 SEHNR and CDR2 FQNEAQ (reference sequence). The CDR3 spells CASPQGVGASNEKLFF. CDR3 DNA: TGTGCCAGCCCTCAGGGGGTCGGGGCCTCTAATGAAAAACTGTTTTTT.

V gene TRBV18 combines with J gene TRBJ2-1; 9 nucleotides line up with TRBD2. V lost 2 bases and J lost 7; bases outside the gene matches: 12. Germline V CDR1 and CDR2: KGHSH, LQKENI. This CDR3 has 17 amino acids. This CDR3 reads CASSPAVQGLARNEQFF. The CDR3 DNA reads as TGTGCCAGCTCACCAGCGGTACAGGGACTAGCCCGGAATGAGCAGTTCTTC.

The chain uses TRBV11-3 and TRBJ2-2; 7 bases agree with TRBD1. This CDR3 spans 16 amino acids. V lost 4 bases and J lost 4; bases outside the gene matches: 9. CDR1 SGHNT and CDR2 YENEEA come from the germline V gene. CDR3 coding DNA: TGTGCCAGCAGCTCCGGGACAGCCGTGGGCACCGGGGAGCTGTTTTTT. Its protein is CASSSGTAVGTGELFF.

The J gene is TRBJ1-1, the V gene TRBV19, with D uncertain. This CDR3 has 13 amino acids. Germline CDR1 LNHDA, CDR2 SQIVND (reference sequence). The ends were cut back, 7 bases at V and 9 bases at J, with 18 bases in the middle. The CDR3 region has the DNA TGTGCCAGTATTTCCCGGGTCGACCTACAAGCTTTCTTT. Translation: CASISRVDLQAFF.

The chain is built from TRBV28 and TRBJ2-7, with a tentative D call TRBD2 (5 bases). CDR1 is MDHEN, CDR2 SYDVKM, per germline. This CDR3 comprises 14 residues. V was pared by 6 bases and J by 3 bases, with 15 bases between. CDR3 in amino acids: CASRTRGLSYEQYF. The CDR3 region has the DNA TGTGCCAGCAGAACTAGAGGACTCAGCTACGAGCAGTACTTC.

This clone was picked up a small number of times. The V gene is TRBV20-1, the J gene TRBJ1-2; D is perhaps TRBD1 (5 bases). The CDR3 consists of 10 residues. Germline-derived CDR1 and CDR2 are DFQATT and SNEGSKA (reference sequence). V gave up 4 bases and J gave up 5 bases, with 5 bases separating them. The CDR3 spells CSAKGYGYTF. The CDR3 nucleotides read TGCAGTGCTAAGGGGTATGGCTACACCTTC.

V usage is TRBV5-1 and J usage is TRBJ2-7; the D gene is possibly TRBD2 (5 bases). CDR3 length equals 15 residues. V was trimmed by 2 bases and J by 6 bases, leaving 18 bases between them. Germline loops: CDR1 SGHRS, CDR2 YFSETQ. CDR3 protein: CASSFLSREYSEQYF. The DNA of the CDR3 is TGCGCCAGCAGCTTTCTTTCGAGGGAATATAGCGAGCAGTACTTC. The full variable domain, completed using reference TRBV5-1 and TRBJ2-7, is KAGVTQTPRYLIKTRGQQVTLSCSPISGHRSVSWYQQTPGQGLQFLFEYFSETQRNKGNFPGRFSGRQFSNSRSEMNVSTLELGDSALYLCASSFLSREYSEQYFGPGTRLTVT.

This clone was seen a few times. This chain uses TRBV27 with TRBJ2-5; 9 bases are shared with TRBD2. From germline, CDR1 is MNHEY and CDR2 SMNVEV (reference sequence). J gave up 1 base and V 6 bases, and 3 bases lay outside the gene matches. The CDR3 is 14 residues long. The CDR3 DNA follows: TGTGCCAGCAGACTAGCGGGTCCCCAAGAGACCCAGTACTTC. Protein sequence: CASRLAGPQETQYF.

This rearrangement joins TRBV29-1 to TRBJ2-2; maybe TRBD1 (6 bases). With 5 bases removed from V and 3 bases from J, the gap between germline ends came to 10 bases. This CDR3 has 13 amino acids. Germline loops: CDR1 SQVTM, CDR2 ANQGSEA. This CDR3 is CSVPDSHTGELFF. The CDR3 bases are TGCAGCGTTCCGGACAGTCACACCGGGGAGCTGTTTTTT.

The genes are TRBV5-1 and TRBJ1-3; maybe TRBD1 (5 bases). This CDR3 spans 15 amino acids. The germline V and J ends were trimmed by 3 bases and 0 bases, with 10 bases remaining between them. From germline, CDR1 is SGHRS and CDR2 YFSETQ. For the CDR3, the DNA is TGCGCCAGCAGCTCCAGGGCCGACTCTGGAAACACCATATATTTT. It yields the protein CASSSRADSGNTIYF.

A few counts support this clone. CDR3 DNA sequence: TGTGCCAGCAGCTCTCCGGGACAGGGGCCTACTAACTATGGCTACACCTTC. Translating it yields CASSSPGQGPTNYGYTF. V and J are TRBV4-2 and TRBJ1-2, with TRBD1 identical over 10 bases. Trimming at V came to 5 bases and at J to 0 bases, leaving 9 bases not matched to a gene. Germline-derived CDR1 and CDR2 are LGHNA and YNFKEQ. CDR3 length: 17 residues.

Note on this clone: Other DNA sequences in the same sample also yield this CDR3. The V gene is TRBV5-4, the J gene TRBJ2-1; 7 nucleotides align to TRBD2. Germline V gene data show CDR1 as SGHNT and CDR2 as YYREEE (reference sequence). The CDR3 totals 17 residues. V dropped 0 bases and J dropped 7; count of bases not matched to a gene: 13. As DNA, the CDR3 is TGTGCCAGCAGCTTGGGGGGTCCGGCGGGAGAGGCGAATGAGCAGTTCTTC. As protein: CASSLGGPAGEANEQFF.

This clone was observed a handful of times. This chain connects TRBV6-1 to TRBJ1-1; 8 bases line up with TRBD1. The V gene's germline CDR1 is MNHNS and CDR2 SASEGT. Losses at the gene ends were 3 bases for V and 4 bases for J; bases not matched to a gene: 19. The CDR3 consists of 19 residues. The CDR3 DNA reads as TGTGCCAGCAGTGACCCAGCCCATAGACAGGGGATCGCGGTCACTGAAGCTTTCTTT. Residues: CASSDPAHRQGIAVTEAFF.

V usage is TRBV2 and J usage is TRBJ1-1; 7 nucleotides agree with TRBD1. V lost 6 bases, J lost 10 bases, and 17 bases stayed unmatched. The CDR3 contains 15 residues. Germline CDR1 and CDR2: SNHLY and FYNNEI. The CDR3 coding sequence is TGTGCCAGCAGGACCACGACTACCAGGCAGGGGGGAGCTTTCTTT. Encoded protein: CASRTTTTRQGGAFF.

This clone occurred a few times. This chain joins TRBV7-9 and TRBJ2-2, with 12 bases lining up with TRBD2. Germline loops: CDR1 SEHNR, CDR2 FQNEAQ (reference sequence). The CDR3 covers 19 residues. V shed 5 bases and J 6 bases; nucleotides not matched to a gene: 16. The CDR3, as DNA: TGTGCCAGCAGCCCGATCGGTCCTAGCGGGAGGGCCGCACCCGGGGAGCTGTTTTTT. Translation gives CASSPIGPSGRAAPGELFF.

The genes are TRBV30 and TRBJ1-1, with 7 bases identical to TRBD1. The CDR3 runs 13 residues. V dropped 4 bases and J dropped 3; count of bases not matched to a gene: 5. Looked up from germline, CDR1 is GTSNPN and CDR2 is SVGIG (reference sequence). The CDR3 coding sequence is TGTGCCTGGAAGGGGGCTGGATACACTGAAGCTTTCTTT. Amino acid sequence: CAWKGAGYTEAFF. Using reference TRBV30 and TRBJ1-1 for the parts outside the CDR3, the full variable domain is SQTIHQWPATLVQPVGSPLSLECTVEGTSNPNLYWYRQAAGRGLQLLFYSVGIGQISSEVPQNLSASRPQDRQFILSSKKLLLSDSGFYLCAWKGAGYTEAFFGQGTRLTVV.

This clone turned up a few times. V gene TRBV13 combines with J gene TRBJ2-2; 9 bases match TRBD1. Germline V gives CDR1 PRHDT, CDR2 FYEKMQ (reference sequence). CDR3 length: 19 residues. Trimming cost V 0 bases and J 1 base; bases outside gene matches: 9. In DNA form, the CDR3 reads TGTGCCAGCAGCTTAGGCCTGAGGGGACAGGGCCGGAACACCGGGGAGCTGTTTTTT. Translated: CASSLGLRGQGRNTGELFF.

This clone was detected only a few times. The CDR3 here is CSARGSNTEAFF. DNA of the CDR3: TGCAGCGCCCGAGGGTCTAACACTGAAGCTTTCTTT. This sequence joins TRBV29-1 and TRBJ1-1, with unresolved D. V lost 7 bases to trimming and J lost 2 bases, with 11 bases between them. CDR1 is SQVTM and CDR2 is ANQGSEA in the germline V gene. CDR3 length equals 12 residues.

The chain links TRBV7-9 to TRBJ1-1, with 7 bases aligning to TRBD1. CDR1 and CDR2 (germline): SEHNR, FQNEAQ (reference sequence). Unmatched junction bases numbered 4, after V lost 6 bases and J lost 0 bases. The CDR3 spans 14 residues. The CDR3 coding sequence is TGTGCCAGCAGGCCGGGACAGTTGAACACTGAAGCTTTCTTT. Translated: CASRPGQLNTEAFF.

This clone was seen a few times. CDR3 sequence: CASSLRLLAGGAYNEQFF. In DNA form, the CDR3 reads TGTGCCAGCAGTTTGAGGTTGCTAGCGGGAGGGGCCTACAATGAGCAGTTCTTC. The chain joins TRBV27 to TRBJ2-1; 12 nucleotides match TRBD2. The CDR3 covers 18 residues. V was clipped by 3 bases and J by 2 bases; unmatched bases: 8. Germline lookup yields CDR1 MNHEY and CDR2 SMNVEV (reference sequence).

This clone was recorded a few times. The chain uses TRBV7-8 and TRBJ2-7; 8 nucleotides line up with TRBD1. This CDR3 is 18 amino acids long. Trimming cost V 5 bases and J 5 bases; bases outside gene matches: 20. The germline V gene has CDR1 SGHVS and CDR2 FQNEAQ. As DNA, the CDR3 is TGTGCCAGCAGCCACAATTCCCCCGGGACAGGTGCTTTCGACGAGCAGTACTTC. Translating it yields CASSHNSPGTGAFDEQYF. The entire variable domain, with the rest obtained from reference TRBV7-8 and TRBJ2-7, is as follows: GAGVSQSPRYKVAKRGQDVALRCDPISGHVSLFWYQQALGQGPEFLTYFQNEAQLDKSGLPSDRFFAERPEGSVSTLKIQRTQQEDSAVYLCASSHNSPGTGAFDEQYFGPGTRLTVT.

This clone was detected a few times. CDR3 sequence reads: CASSQDTGLGTEAFF. CDR3 coding DNA: TGCGCCAGCAGCCAAGATACAGGGTTGGGCACTGAAGCTTTCTTT. The rearrangement links TRBV4-3 to TRBJ1-1; a weak D match, TRBD1 (6 bases). The V end was cut by 0 bases, the J end by 4 bases, with 12 bases between. The germline V gene has CDR1 LGHNA and CDR2 YSLEER. CDR3 length equals 15 residues.

In DNA form, the CDR3 reads TGTGCCAGCAGTTACTCAGGGCAGGGAGAGACCCAGTACTTC. This translates into CASSYSGQGETQYF. V and J are TRBV6-5 and TRBJ2-5; weak D call: TRBD1 (5 bases). The germline V gene has CDR1 MNHEY and CDR2 SVGAGI. The CDR3 sequence is 14 residues long. The germline V and J ends were trimmed by 0 bases and 4 bases, with 9 bases remaining between them.

This clone was found a few times. The rearrangement joins TRBV7-8 to TRBJ2-2; 8 bases align to TRBD2. The CDR3 spans 16 residues. Germline CDR1 reads SGHVS; CDR2 reads FQNEAQ. The V segment lost 5 bases and the J segment 5 bases; nucleotides outside the gene matches: 10. The chain's CDR3 is CASSGPAGEKTGELFF. As DNA, the CDR3 is TGTGCCAGCAGCGGTCCAGCGGGAGAAAAGACCGGGGAGCTGTTTTTT.

A few counts support this clone. The chain carries TRBV10-2 and TRBJ2-1; the D gene is possibly TRBD2 (5 bases). This CDR3 has 13 amino acids. Between the trimmed V and J ends, which lost 5 bases and 4 bases, there was a span of 9 bases. CDR1 is WSHSY, CDR2 SAAADI, per germline. CDR3 amino acids: CASSSTTYNEQFF. CDR3 bases: TGCGCCAGCAGTTCGACTACGTACAATGAGCAGTTCTTC.

This clone has more than one count but fewer than ten. This chain connects TRBV29-1 to TRBJ1-1; TRBD1 is a possible D gene (5 bases). This CDR3 comprises 13 residues. Trimming cost V 7 bases and J 6 bases, with 18 bases left between them. CDR1 is SQVTM and CDR2 is ANQGSEA in the germline V gene. In nucleotides, the CDR3 is TGCAGCGCCTCGGGGGGGAAGGGGTCTGAAGCTTTCTTT. Encoded protein: CSASGGKGSEAFF.

This clone showed up just a few times. The rearrangement joins TRBV27 to TRBJ1-5, with D uncertain. This CDR3 comprises 15 residues. V lost 2 bases and J lost 1, with 9 bases in between. Germline CDR1 is MNHEY and CDR2 is SMNVEV (reference sequence). The CDR3 is CASSLGRSSNQPQHF. As DNA, the CDR3 is TGTGCCAGCAGTTTAGGCAGATCAAGCAATCAGCCCCAGCATTTT.

The chain joins TRBV29-1 to TRBJ1-1; the D gene is possibly TRBD1 (5 bases). This CDR3 has 13 amino acids. The germline V gene has CDR1 SQVTM and CDR2 ANQGSEA. Trimming left V 5 bases short and J 0 bases short, with 10 bases between. The CDR3 sequence is CSVRLGVNTEAFF. The CDR3 DNA sequence: TGCAGCGTTCGCCTAGGGGTGAACACTGAAGCTTTCTTT.

The chain carries TRBV7-8 and TRBJ2-3; maybe TRBD2 (6 bases). Between the trimmed V and J ends, which lost 0 bases and 15 bases, there was a span of 22 bases. The CDR3 loop spans 15 amino acids. From germline, CDR1 is SGHVS and CDR2 FQNEAQ. The CDR3 loop is CASSLAREASIPQYF. The CDR3, as DNA: TGTGCCAGCAGCTTAGCGAGGGAGGCCTCTATACCACAATATTTT.

To note about this clone: The same CDR3 can be traced to other DNA sequences in this sample. The rearrangement links TRBV28 to TRBJ2-7; 8 positions agree with TRBD1. Germline V gene data show CDR1 as MDHEN and CDR2 as SYDVKM. The CDR3 consists of 15 residues. With 1 base clipped from V and 2 bases from J, the junction kept 4 bases outside the gene matches. CDR3 sequence (DNA): TGTGCCAGCAGTTTATCAGGACAGGGTACCTACGAGCAGTACTTC. Amino acids: CASSLSGQGTYEQYF.